This is a list of T cell receptor beta chains from one sample in a study of cytomegalovirus exposure and HLA in healthy donors. TCRdb keeps only in-frame clones here, not all; method: immunoSEQ multiplex PCR. Of 90,000 to 120,000 clones listed, 65% to 80% were seen once; the top ten hold 4.2%. Sequencing input: PBMCs. All receptors come from a male donor in good health and CMV-seronegative. CDR3s include the opening cysteine and the closing phenylalanine or tryptophan. A D gene is named only where the DNA matches it firmly. The size field is filled for only some rows; it gives once, few, many or a size class.

.	TRBV6-5	.	11	TRBJ2-3	TGTGCCAGCTCTACCTCAGATACGCAGTATTTT	CASSTSDTQYF
few	TRBV7-2	.	11	TRBJ2-7	TGTGCCAGCAGCCCGGGATACGAGCAGTACTTC	CASSPGYEQYF
few	TRBV2	.	15	TRBJ1-2	TGTGCCAGCAGTGAAACCCTCCAAGGGGTGGGAGGCTACACCTTC	CASSETLQGVGGYTF
.	TRBV7-9	.	16	TRBJ1-1	TGTGCCAGCAGCCCGCCGAAGAGAACAGTGAACACTGAAGCTTTCTTT	CASSPPKRTVNTEAFF
few	TRBV29-1	TRBD1	16	TRBJ2-6	TGCAGCGTTGAAAGGACAGGGGGCACTGGGGCCAACGTCCTGACTTTC	CSVERTGGTGANVLTF
.	TRBV7-2	TRBD2	17	TRBJ2-7	TGTGCCAGCAGCTCGGAGACTAGCGGATACCTTTCGTACGAGCAGTACTTC	CASSSETSGYLSYEQYF
.	TRBV5-6	TRBD2	15	TRBJ2-7	TGTGCCAGCAGCCCTAGGCGGACTAGCGATTACGAGCAGTACTTC	CASSPRRTSDYEQYF
.	TRBV5-1	.	17	TRBJ2-3	TGCGCCAGCAGCCCTCGAATAGTGGCGGCGGGCACAGATACGCAGTATTTT	CASSPRIVAAGTDTQYF
.	TRBV7-9	.	13	TRBJ1-2	TGTGCCAGCAGCCCCGACAGGCTCTATGGCTACACCTTC	CASSPDRLYGYTF
.	TRBV28	.	15	TRBJ2-7	TGTGCCAGCAGTTTTCCAGGGTACAGTGGCTACGAGCAGTACTTC	CASSFPGYSGYEQYF
.	TRBV13	.	17	TRBJ2-6	TGTGCCAGCAGCCACACACGCGGGCTTTCTGGGGCCAACGTCCTGACTTTC	CASSHTRGLSGANVLTF
.	TRBV5-1	.	14	TRBJ2-3	TGCGCCAGCAGCTTGGAAGCAGGGGCCGATACGCAGTATTTT	CASSLEAGADTQYF
few	TRBV7-6	.	14	TRBJ2-1	TGTGCCAGCAGCTTAGTATCAGCGGCCAATGAGCAGTTCTTC	CASSLVSAANEQFF
.	TRBV27	TRBD2	14	TRBJ2-1	TGTGCCAGCAACAGGGTAGCGGGATCATATAGAGAGTTCTTC	CASNRVAGSYREFF
.	TRBV5-4	TRBD1	15	TRBJ2-3	TGTGCCAGCAGCCCACCGACAGGGGGCTCAGATACGCAGTATTTT	CASSPPTGGSDTQYF
.	TRBV4-1	TRBD1	14	TRBJ2-1	TGCGCCAGCAGCCAAGCTGTGGACAGGGATGAGCAGTTCTTC	CASSQAVDRDEQFF
.	TRBV7-2	.	16	TRBJ2-2	TGTGCCAGCAGCACCCGTGGGCAGCCAGGGGCCGGGGAGCTGTTTTTT	CASSTRGQPGAGELFF
.	TRBV27	TRBD1	16	TRBJ2-7	TGTGCCAGCAGTCCCATTGGGGACAGGGGGAACTACGAGCAGTACTTC	CASSPIGDRGNYEQYF
.	TRBV9	.	16	TRBJ2-1	TGTGCCAGCAGGGACATGGATCGCGGCGGCTACAATGAGCAGTTCTTC	CASRDMDRGGYNEQFF
.	TRBV28	TRBD2	14	TRBJ2-5	TGTGCCAGCAATATACTAGCGGGGAAAGAGACCCAGTACTTC	CASNILAGKETQYF
.	TRBV29-1	.	13	TRBJ2-3	TGCAGCGTTATATCCTACTTCACAGATACGCAGTATTTT	CSVISYFTDTQYF
few	TRBV19	.	13	TRBJ1-1	TGTGCCAGTAGTTGGGCTGTGAACACTGAAGCTTTCTTT	CASSWAVNTEAFF
.	TRBV29-1	.	14	TRBJ2-5	TGCAGCGTTGGTCGCCTAGCGAGCCAAGAGACCCAGTACTTC	CSVGRLASQETQYF
.	TRBV5-1	TRBD2	14	TRBJ2-7	TGCGCCAGCAGCCTTAGCGGGAGTACTCACGAGCAGTACTTC	CASSLSGSTHEQYF
.	TRBV10-1	TRBD1	15	TRBJ2-7	TGCGCCAGCAAGGGGACAGCGAGGAGCTCCTACGAGCAGTACTTC	CASKGTARSSYEQYF
.	TRBV7-6	.	18	TRBJ2-3	TGTGCCAGCAGCTTAGAGTGGTCGACAGGAGGACGCACAGATACGCAGTATTTT	CASSLEWSTGGRTDTQYF
.	TRBV6-1	TRBD2	15	TRBJ2-3	TGTGCCAGCAGTGGGCTAGCGGGGAGCACAGATACGCAGTATTTT	CASSGLAGSTDTQYF
.	TRBV4-1	TRBD1	16	TRBJ2-5	TGCGCCAGCAGCAAGGGGGACAGGGGGCCGGGAGAGACCCAGTACTTC	CASSKGDRGPGETQYF
.	TRBV27	.	13	TRBJ1-1	TGTGCCAGCAGTTGGAGGGAGAACACTGAAGCTTTCTTT	CASSWRENTEAFF
.	TRBV5-6	TRBD1	15	TRBJ1-2	TGTGCCAGCAGCCCGGGGACAGCCGATCAGTATGGCTACACCTTC	CASSPGTADQYGYTF
once	TRBV6-5	.	15	TRBJ1-2	TGTGCCAGCACCTGGGGGGGTGGCAGGTCCTATGGCTACACCTTC	CASTWGGGRSYGYTF
.	TRBV6-1	.	14	TRBJ2-1	TGTGCCAGCAGTGAAGGGCTAGAGTACAATGAGCAGTTCTTC	CASSEGLEYNEQFF
.	TRBV5-1	TRBD2	17	TRBJ2-1	TGCGCCAGCAAGGGAGACCATAGACTAGCGGGAGTTTATGAGCAGTTCTTC	CASKGDHRLAGVYEQFF
.	TRBV5-1	TRBD2	17	TRBJ2-1	TGCGCCAGCAGCTTGCTGCTAAGCGGGATATCCTACAATGAGCAGTTCTTC	CASSLLLSGISYNEQFF
.	TRBV5-1	.	11	TRBJ2-3	TGCGCCAGCAGTCTGTCAGATACGCAGTATTTT	CASSLSDTQYF
.	TRBV10-2	.	11	TRBJ2-7	TGCGCCAGCAAGCTTTCGGACGAGCAGTACTTC	CASKLSDEQYF
.	TRBV6-5	TRBD1	15	TRBJ1-5	TGTGCCAGCAGGAAGGACAGGCGAGCTGCTGGGGCCCAGCATTTT	CASRKDRRAAGAQHF
few	TRBV6-1	.	13	TRBJ1-1	TGTGCCAGCAGGGGGCAGAGTTACACTGAAGCTTTCTTT	CASRGQSYTEAFF
.	TRBV10-3	TRBD2	15	TRBJ2-5	TGTGCCATCAGTGGTGGACTAGCGATCCAAGAGACCCAGTACTTC	CAISGGLAIQETQYF
.	TRBV10-1	.	13	TRBJ1-2	TGCGCCAGCAGTGTGACAGTCAACTATGGCTACACCTTC	CASSVTVNYGYTF
.	TRBV5-1	.	13	TRBJ2-7	TGCGCCAGCAGCAATTCAGAGGACTACGAGCAGTACTTC	CASSNSEDYEQYF
few	TRBV7-2	TRBD2	17	TRBJ2-1	TGTGCCAGCAGCTTAGGGCCAGCGGGCGGGAGTAGGAATGAGCAGTTCTTC	CASSLGPAGGSRNEQFF